This TCR beta chain originates from a study of T cell responses to AZD1222 COVID-19 vaccine. For the study at large: It was second doses at about 4 or about 12 weeks that were pooled.

Produced via immunoSEQ multiplex PCR; TCRdb's table is partial and in-frame only. The sample includes tens of thousands of clones, over 60% of them seen just once. Study outcomes and limitations: Spike-spanning, vaccine-associated CD4 TCRs were dominant at 160-218 and 743-854. Breadth and depth of Spike-specific TCRs rose after two AZD1222 doses.

Of note for this clone: Its antigen is undetermined.

The CDR3 is made up of 15 amino acids. The germline gives CDR1 LNHDA, CDR2 SQIVND (reference sequence). The trim removed 3 bases at V and 7 bases at J, leaving 8 bases unmatched. Here the sequenced sample was peripheral blood, taken on day 0 of AZD1222 vaccination. The genes are TRBV19 and TRBJ2-2, with 7 bases aligning to TRBD1. The source is an adult in good health. CDR3: CASSILRGHSGELFF. CDR3 sequence (DNA): TGTGCCAGTAGTATTTTGAGGGGGCATAGCGGGGAGCTGTTTTTT.